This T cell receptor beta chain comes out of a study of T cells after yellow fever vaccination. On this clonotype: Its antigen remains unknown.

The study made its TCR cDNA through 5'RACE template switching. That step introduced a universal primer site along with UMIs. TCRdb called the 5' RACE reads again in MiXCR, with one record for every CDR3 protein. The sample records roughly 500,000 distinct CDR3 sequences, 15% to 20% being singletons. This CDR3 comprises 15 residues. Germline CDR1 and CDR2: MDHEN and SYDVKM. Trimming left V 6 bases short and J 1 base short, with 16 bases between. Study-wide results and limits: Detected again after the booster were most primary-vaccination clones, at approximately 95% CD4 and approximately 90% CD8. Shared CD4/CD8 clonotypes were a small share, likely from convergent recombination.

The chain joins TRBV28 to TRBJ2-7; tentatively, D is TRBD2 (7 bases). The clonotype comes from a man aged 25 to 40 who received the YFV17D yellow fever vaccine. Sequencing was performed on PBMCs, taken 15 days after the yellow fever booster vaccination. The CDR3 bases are TGTGCCAGCAGCCCGCGAGGGGGGGCATCCTACGAGCAGTACTTC. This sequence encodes CASSPRGGASYEQYF.